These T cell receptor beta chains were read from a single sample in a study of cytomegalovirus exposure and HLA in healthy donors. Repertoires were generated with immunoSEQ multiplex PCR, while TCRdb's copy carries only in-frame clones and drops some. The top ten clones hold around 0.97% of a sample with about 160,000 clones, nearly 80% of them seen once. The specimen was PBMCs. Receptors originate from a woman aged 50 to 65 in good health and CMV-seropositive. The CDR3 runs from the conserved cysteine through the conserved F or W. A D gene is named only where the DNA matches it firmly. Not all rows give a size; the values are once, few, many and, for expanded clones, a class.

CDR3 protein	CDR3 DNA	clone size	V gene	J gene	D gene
CASSADRKETQYF	TGTGCCAGCAGCGCTGACAGGAAGGAGACCCAGTACTTC	NA	TRBV9	TRBJ2-5	NA
CASSVGTPGNEQFF	TGTGCCAGCAGCGTAGGCACTCCGGGGAATGAGCAGTTCTTC	NA	TRBV9	TRBJ2-1	NA
CASSYPPGDTQYF	TGTGCCAGCAGCTACCCTCCCGGAGATACGCAGTATTTT	NA	TRBV9	TRBJ2-3	NA
CASSVNTGTGANVLTF	TGTGCCAGCAGCGTAAACACAGGGACTGGGGCCAACGTCCTGACTTTC	NA	TRBV9	TRBJ2-6	NA
CASSAEHRTDTQYF	TGCGCCAGCAGCGCCGAGCACAGAACAGATACGCAGTATTTT	NA	TRBV5-1	TRBJ2-3	NA
CASSNQINRGEAFF	TGTGCCAGCAGCAATCAAATAAACAGGGGTGAAGCTTTCTTT	few	TRBV11-2	TRBJ1-1	TRBD1
CASSQDRGLGGYGYTF	TGCGCCAGCAGCCAAGATAGGGGGCTCGGTGGCTATGGCTACACCTTC	NA	TRBV4-1	TRBJ1-2	TRBD1
CASSLRGGNTGELFF	TGTGCCAGCAGCTTAAGGGGGGGGAACACCGGGGAGCTGTTTTTT	NA	TRBV7-3	TRBJ2-2	TRBD2
CASSIELRDYQPQHF	TGTGCCAGTAGTATAGAGCTCAGGGACTATCAGCCCCAGCATTTT	few	TRBV19	TRBJ1-5	NA
CASSPLRENTEAFF	TGTGCCAGCTCTCCTCTTCGGGAAAACACTGAAGCTTTCTTT	NA	TRBV18	TRBJ1-1	NA
CAIRGGNLDGYTF	TGTGCCATCAGGGGAGGGAATTTGGATGGCTACACCTTC	NA	TRBV10-3	TRBJ1-2	NA
CVLGLAEKVNEQFF	TGTGTCTTAGGACTAGCGGAGAAGGTCAATGAGCAGTTCTTC	once	TRBV10-3	TRBJ2-1	TRBD2
CASSRDSNEKLFF	TGTGCCAGCAGCCGGGACAGCAATGAAAAACTGTTTTTT	NA	TRBV9	TRBJ1-4	TRBD1
CASSIGRTGGTGTQYF	TGTGCCAGTAGTATAGGGAGGACAGGGGGCACGGGGACCCAGTACTTC	NA	TRBV19	TRBJ2-5	TRBD1
CASSHGTQASTDTQYF	TGTGCCAGCAGCCACGGGACTCAAGCTAGCACAGATACGCAGTATTTT	once	TRBV9	TRBJ2-3	NA
CASSKDRSFGQPQHF	TGTGCCAGCAGCAAAGACAGGTCGTTTGGTCAGCCCCAGCATTTT	NA	TRBV7-2	TRBJ1-5	NA
CASSLARLTGELFF	TGTGCCAGCAGTTTAGCTCGGTTAACCGGGGAGCTGTTTTTT	NA	TRBV28	TRBJ2-2	NA
CASSVVDTGELFF	TGTGCCAGCAGCGTAGTAGACACCGGGGAGCTGTTTTTT	NA	TRBV9	TRBJ2-2	NA
CASSPPNGQPQHF	TGTGCCAGCAGCCCCCCTAACGGGCAGCCCCAGCATTTT	NA	TRBV28	TRBJ1-5	NA
CASSWGLGGETQYF	TGTGCCAGCAGCTGGGGACTAGGGGGGGAGACCCAGTACTTC	NA	TRBV5-6	TRBJ2-5	TRBD2
CASSSSGRRTDTQYF	TGTGCCAGCAGTAGTAGCGGGAGACGCACAGATACGCAGTATTTT	NA	TRBV13	TRBJ2-3	TRBD2
CASSEASGTNTDTQYF	TGTGCCAGCAGTGAGGCTAGCGGGACTAACACAGATACGCAGTATTTT	few	TRBV2	TRBJ2-3	TRBD2
CASSPQGAVTEAFF	TGTGCCAGCTCACCACAGGGGGCGGTCACTGAAGCTTTCTTT	NA	TRBV18	TRBJ1-1	TRBD1
CASRNSGKNTDTQYF	TGTGCCAGCAGGAACAGCGGGAAGAACACAGATACGCAGTATTTT	few	TRBV27	TRBJ2-3	TRBD2
CASSPRLAGGAYEQYF	TGTGCCAGCAGCCCTCGACTAGCGGGGGGGGCGTACGAGCAGTACTTC	NA	TRBV2	TRBJ2-7	TRBD2